This TCR beta chain was recovered during a study of blood T cell repertoires in COVID-19 (dated by TCRdb to 2019 to 2021). At the level of the whole study: Samples from collaborators originated in the United States, Italy and Spain and spanned both the acute and convalescent phases of COVID-19. The material from the prospective study consisted of cDNA or gDNA derived from T cells, B-cell-depleted T cells, or PBMCs. The dataset comprised deeply sampled blood TCRbeta repertoires from subjects exposed to, actively infected with, or recovered from COVID-19. The repertoires were made available in a free public database intended to serve as a resource for research on the immune response to SARS-CoV-2. The samples were drawn from the first 160 participants of the ongoing ImmuneRACE study and from about 1,200 subjects provided by 6 global collaborators. A de-identified subject ID, COVID-19 status, age in years and sex were almost always included in the sample metadata. Where available, HLA class I and class II types were taken from metadata supplied by the sample provider and were not determined by assay-based typing.

TCRbeta CDR3 regions were amplified from genomic DNA by means of the immunoSEQ Assay, a bias-controlled multiplex PCR. The authors processed their data as follows. Nucleated cell counts per sample were estimated from amplification of reference gene primers within the assay. Sequence reads were collapsed and filtered to measure the absolute abundance of every unique TCRbeta CDR3 rearrangement. For each sample, productive Simpson clonality was calculated as the square root of Simpson's diversity index across productive rearrangements. TCRdb retrieved this table from immuneACCESS and kept in-frame rearrangements only. Not all clones are present; in checked studies, unresolved V genes account for under half, and no reason is known for the remainder. The D gene and trimming were derived from the DNA, and the V and J assignments and clone size from that table. This sample holds over 250,000 clones; 80% to 90% were observed only once. The ten largest clones take up roughly 5.3% of the sample.

On this clone: Its recognized antigen is unknown. Per-base quality was not reported, and no clone a single base away is much larger than it.

In the germline V gene, CDR1 corresponds to LGHNA and CDR2 to YSLEER. V is pared back by 3 bases and J by 8 bases, with 7 bases lying between the germline termini. The CDR3 covers 12 residues, taking in both the cysteine and the phenylalanine. The sequence is cut down to CDR3 DNA, 36 bases in frame from base 1. The investigation overall reported the following: Clinical and demographic metadata were provided uncurated, with the amount varying by source and participant.

Participants in the prospective study were aged roughly 18 to 90 years, lived in some 24 United States geographic areas, and enrolled through a virtual design. In the prospective study, cohorts were assigned on the basis of participant-reported clinical history obtained from a screening survey and a study questionnaire. For ImmuneRACE Cohort 3, a participant was defined as recovered based on two consecutive negative NP/OP PCR tests, clearance by a healthcare professional, or resolution of symptoms. Mobile phlebotomists in the prospective study collected whole blood, serum and a nasopharyngeal or oropharyngeal swab from every participant. Additional blood draws and questionnaires over an approximately two-month period could optionally be provided by prospective study participants. Before DNA extraction, blood samples from the prospective study were shipped at room temperature or frozen.

Sequenced: PBMCs or T cells enriched from blood (not recorded which). The rearranged segments are TRBV4-3 and TRBJ2-2, and the D gene may be TRBD1, 5 bases matching. This clonotype originated in a woman aged 25 to 45 who had recovered from COVID-19. The CDR3 protein: CASSHPGGELFF. The DNA sequence follows: TGCGCCAGCAGCCACCCAGGGGGGGAGCTGTTTTTT.